What follows are 15 T cell receptor beta chains derived from one specimen sequenced in a study of regulatory T cells in long-lasting Graves disease. Building the TCR beta libraries relied on iRepertoire HTBI primers, and CDR3 regions underwent Arm-PCR. MiXCR, applied by TCRdb to the multiplex PCR reads, yields one record per CDR3 protein. This repertoire shows some 460,000 distinct CDR3 sequences, 16% found once; its top ten account for 10% to 15%. The sample's time point: newly diagnosed GD, antithyroid drugs for less than 3 months. Extracted PBMC RNA gave rise to the TCR library. The same data also contributed to another study, on T cells in Graves' hyperthyroidism and ophthalmopathy.

Sequences were derived from peripheral blood mononuclear cells (PBMCs), sampled at new diagnosis, from a patient treated with antithyroid drugs. The receptors derive from a man aged 35-49 years with Graves disease.

Many counts were recorded for this clonotype. The rearrangement links TRBV7-9 to TRBJ2-7, with a weak D call TRBD1 (6 bases). The germline V and J ends were trimmed by 5 bases and 3 bases, with 11 bases remaining between them. The CDR3 is made up of 13 amino acids. Germline values: CDR1 SEHNR, CDR2 FQNEAQ (reference sequence). CDR3 sequence reads: CASSQTDSYEQYF. The CDR3 region has the DNA TGTGCCAGCAGCCAGACGGACAGCTACGAGCAGTACTTC.

The chain combines TRBV30 with TRBJ2-5; D may be TRBD1 (6 bases). Germline CDR1 and CDR2: GTSNPN and SVGIG (reference sequence). V was shortened by 8 bases and J by 3 bases, with 10 bases between the two germline ends. The CDR3 has 11 residues. The CDR3 is CAGRQEETQYF. CDR3 sequence (DNA): TGTGCCGGTCGACAGGAAGAGACCCAGTACTTC.

This clonotype appeared many times. The chain carries TRBV24-1 and TRBJ2-1; the match to TRBD1 covers 7 bases. Losses at the gene ends were 6 bases for V and 10 bases for J; bases not matched to a gene: 8. Germline V gives CDR1 KGHDR, CDR2 SFDVKD. The CDR3 consists of 13 residues. CDR3 coding DNA: TGTGCCACCAGTTTTGACAGGGACAGCGAGCAGTTCTTC. This encodes CATSFDRDSEQFF.

This clonotype appeared many times. This sequence joins TRBV5-1 and TRBJ2-5, with a possible D match to TRBD1 (5 bases). The CDR3 loop spans 13 amino acids. The V and J ends lost 0 bases and 6 bases respectively, with 9 bases between them. Germline CDR1 and CDR2: SGHRS and YFSETQ. The CDR3 DNA follows: TGCGCCAGCAGCTTGGCCGGACAAAAGACCCAGTACTTC. Translating it yields CASSLAGQKTQYF.

The gene calls are TRBV19 and TRBJ2-1; 14 positions match TRBD2. The CDR3 sequence is 14 residues long. Germline-derived CDR1 and CDR2 are LNHDA and SQIVND (reference sequence). The junction had 3 bases not matched to a gene; V was cut back by 5 bases and J by 9 bases. CDR3 sequence: CASSVGLAGVEQFF. In DNA form, the CDR3 reads TGTGCCAGTAGTGTGGGACTAGCGGGAGTTGAGCAGTTCTTC.

This chain links TRBV11-2 with TRBJ2-1; D might be TRBD2 (6 bases). Germline CDR1 is SGHAT and CDR2 is FQNNGV. The CDR3 has 15 amino acids. Deletions cut 1 base from V and 4 bases from J, with 11 bases between. The CDR3 is CASSLGASAYNEQFF. DNA for the CDR3: TGTGCCAGCAGCTTAGGAGCTAGCGCTTACAATGAGCAGTTCTTC.

This clonotype was counted many times. This rearrangement joins TRBV7-8 to TRBJ2-1; D remains unclear. Germline V gene lookup returns CDR1 SGHVS and CDR2 FQNEAQ. The ends were cut back, 0 bases at V and 7 bases at J, with 7 bases in the middle. The CDR3 extends over 13 amino acids. The DNA of the CDR3 is TGTGCCAGCAGCTTAGCGCGGTGGAATGAGCAGTTCTTC. Encoded protein: CASSLARWNEQFF. The full variable domain, in which reference TRBV7-8 and TRBJ2-1 provide the parts outside the CDR3, is GAGVSQSPRYKVAKRGQDVALRCDPISGHVSLFWYQQALGQGPEFLTYFQNEAQLDKSGLPSDRFFAERPEGSVSTLKIQRTQQEDSAVYLCASSLARWNEQFFGPGTRLTVL.

This clonotype was detected only a few times. This chain uses TRBV24-1 with TRBJ2-2; D is uncertain. Trimming pared 6 bases from V and 4 bases from J, leaving 14 bases between. The CDR3 consists of 15 residues. Germline V gene sequence: CDR1 KGHDR, CDR2 SFDVKD. CDR3 nucleotides: TGTGCCACCAGTTCCCAGACTCTTCTCACCGGGGAGCTGTTTTTT. It specifies CATSSQTLLTGELFF.

This clonotype was seen ten or more times. The CDR3 DNA sequence: TGTGCCATCTTCGAGCGGGCGGAGACAGATACGCAGTATTTT. Residues: CAIFERAETDTQYF. This rearrangement joins TRBV2 to TRBJ2-3; D possibly corresponds to TRBD2 (6 bases). Trimming pared 10 bases from V and 3 bases from J, leaving 17 bases between. The CDR3 totals 14 residues. Per the germline V gene, CDR1 is SNHLY and CDR2 is FYNNEI.

As concerns this clonotype: No conserved phenylalanine or tryptophan ends this CDR3, so it is likely a read error. Because the CDR3's place on the DNA is in doubt, the DNA is left out and the CDR3 is given as listed by TCRdb. This sequence joins TRBV20-1 and TRBJ1-4; the table names TRBD1, a call not compared with the DNA. Germline CDR1 DFQATT, CDR2 SNEGSKA (reference sequence). The CDR3 comprises 8 residues, both ends counted. CDR3 sequence reads: CSARTGGA.

The CDR3 spells CASSRLSGIDTQYF. Here the CDR3 DNA reads TGTGCCAGCAGCCGACTTTCTGGTATAGATACGCAGTATTTT. V and J are TRBV14 and TRBJ2-3, with D hard to call. Looked up from germline, CDR1 is SGHDN and CDR2 is FVKESK. The V end lost 4 bases, the J end lost 5 bases, and 13 bases lay between the germline ends. The CDR3 contains 14 residues.

This rearrangement joins TRBV20-1 to TRBJ1-4, with D unclear. CDR1 DFQATT and CDR2 SNEGSKA come from the germline V gene (reference sequence). The CDR3 runs to 12 residues. V was clipped by 2 bases and J by 5 bases, with 6 bases between them. The CDR3 DNA is TGCAGTGCTAGATCCGAGAATGAAAAACTGTTTTTT. This encodes CSARSENEKLFF.

The chain couples TRBV13 to TRBJ2-5; D possibly matches TRBD1 or TRBD2 (5 bases each). Germline V gene lookup returns CDR1 PRHDT and CDR2 FYEKMQ (reference sequence). The CDR3 runs to 15 residues. Trimming left V 6 bases short and J 2 bases short, with 16 bases between. The DNA of the CDR3 is TGTGCCAGCAGTATAAGCCGGGGCAGACAAGAGACCCAGTACTTC. Amino acid sequence: CASSISRGRQETQYF.

This clonotype was detected only a few times. This rearrangement joins TRBV29-1 to TRBJ2-2; 7 nucleotides agree with TRBD1. The CDR3 extends over 15 amino acids. CDR1 is SQVTM and CDR2 is ANQGSEA in the germline V gene. The V gene end was trimmed by 2 bases and the J gene end by 7 bases; junction bases not matched to a gene: 10. The CDR3 DNA is TGCAGCGTTGAAACGCGAGGGGGCGGCGGCGGGGAGCTGTTTTTT. It is translated as CSVETRGGGGGELFF.

V gene TRBV5-6 combines with J gene TRBJ2-2; D is possibly TRBD1 or TRBD2 (6 bases each). Trimming shortened V by 4 bases and J by 1 base, and 14 bases separated the two germline ends. The CDR3 is 16 residues long. Germline values: CDR1 SGHDT, CDR2 YYEEEE. The CDR3: CASSRGDIQNTGELFF. The DNA of the CDR3 is TGTGCCAGCAGCAGGGGGGACATTCAGAACACCGGGGAGCTGTTTTTT. Looking up the rest from reference TRBV5-6 and TRBJ2-2 gives the full variable domain: DAGVTQSPTHLIKTRGQQVTLRCSPKSGHDTVSWYQQALGQGPQFIFQYYEEEERQRGNFPDRFSGHQFPNYSSELNVNALLLGDSALYLCASSRGDIQNTGELFFGEGSRLTVL.